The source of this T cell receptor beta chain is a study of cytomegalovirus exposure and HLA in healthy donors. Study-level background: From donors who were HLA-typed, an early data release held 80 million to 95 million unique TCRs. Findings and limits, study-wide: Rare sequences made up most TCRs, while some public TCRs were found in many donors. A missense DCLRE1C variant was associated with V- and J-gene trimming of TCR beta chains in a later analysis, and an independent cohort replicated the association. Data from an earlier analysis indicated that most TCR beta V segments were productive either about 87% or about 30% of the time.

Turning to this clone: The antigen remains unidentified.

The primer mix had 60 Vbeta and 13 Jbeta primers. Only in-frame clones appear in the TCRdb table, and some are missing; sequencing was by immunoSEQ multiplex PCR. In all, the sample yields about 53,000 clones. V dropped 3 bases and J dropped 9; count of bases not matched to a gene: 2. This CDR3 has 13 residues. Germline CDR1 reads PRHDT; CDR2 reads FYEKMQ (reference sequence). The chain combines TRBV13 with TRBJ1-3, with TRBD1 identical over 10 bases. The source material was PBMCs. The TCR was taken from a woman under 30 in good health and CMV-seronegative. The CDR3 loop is CASSFGQGGTIYF. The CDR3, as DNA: TGTGCCAGCAGCTTCGGACAGGGGGGCACCATATATTTT. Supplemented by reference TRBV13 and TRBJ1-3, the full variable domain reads AAGVIQSPRHLIKEKRETATLKCYPIPRHDTVYWYQQGPGQDPQFLISFYEKMQSDKGSIPDRFSAQQFSDYHSELNMSSLELGDSALYFCASSFGQGGTIYFGEGSWLTVV.